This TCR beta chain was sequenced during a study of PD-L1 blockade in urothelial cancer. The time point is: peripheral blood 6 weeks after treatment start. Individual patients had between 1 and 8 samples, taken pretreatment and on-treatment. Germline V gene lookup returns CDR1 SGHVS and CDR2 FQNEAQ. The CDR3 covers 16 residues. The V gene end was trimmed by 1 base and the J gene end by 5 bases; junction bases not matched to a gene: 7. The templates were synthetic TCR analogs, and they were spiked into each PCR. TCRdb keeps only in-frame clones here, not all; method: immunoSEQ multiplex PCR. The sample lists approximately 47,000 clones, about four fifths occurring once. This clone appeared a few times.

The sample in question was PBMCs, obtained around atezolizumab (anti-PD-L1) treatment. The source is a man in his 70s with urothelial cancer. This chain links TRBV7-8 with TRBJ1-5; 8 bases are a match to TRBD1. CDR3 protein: CASSLDGQGPHQPQHF. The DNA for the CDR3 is TGTGCCAGCAGCTTAGATGGACAGGGTCCCCATCAGCCCCAGCATTTT. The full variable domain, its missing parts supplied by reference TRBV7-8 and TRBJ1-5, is GAGVSQSPRYKVAKRGQDVALRCDPISGHVSLFWYQQALGQGPEFLTYFQNEAQLDKSGLPSDRFFAERPEGSVSTLKIQRTQQEDSAVYLCASSLDGQGPHQPQHFGDGTRLSIL.